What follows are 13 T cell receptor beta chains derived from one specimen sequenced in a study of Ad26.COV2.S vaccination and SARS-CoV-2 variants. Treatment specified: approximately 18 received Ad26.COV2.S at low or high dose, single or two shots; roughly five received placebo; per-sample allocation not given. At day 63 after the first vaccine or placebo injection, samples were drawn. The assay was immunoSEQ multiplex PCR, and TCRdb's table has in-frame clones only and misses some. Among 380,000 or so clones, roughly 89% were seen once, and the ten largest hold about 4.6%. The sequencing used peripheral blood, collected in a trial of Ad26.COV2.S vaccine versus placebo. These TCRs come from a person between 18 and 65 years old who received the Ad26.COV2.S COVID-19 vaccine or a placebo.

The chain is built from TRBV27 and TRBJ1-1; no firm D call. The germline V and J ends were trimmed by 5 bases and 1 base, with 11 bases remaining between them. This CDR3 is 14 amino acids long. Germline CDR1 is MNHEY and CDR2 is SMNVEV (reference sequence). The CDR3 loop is CASSRQAPNTEAFF. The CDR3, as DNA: TGTGCCAGCAGTCGGCAGGCCCCGAACACTGAAGCTTTCTTT.

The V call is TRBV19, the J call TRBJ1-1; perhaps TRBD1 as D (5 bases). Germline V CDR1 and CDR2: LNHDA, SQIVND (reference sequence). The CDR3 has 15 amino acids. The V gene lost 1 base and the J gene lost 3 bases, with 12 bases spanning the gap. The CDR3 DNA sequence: TGTGCCAGTAGTATAGGAGGGGTTGAGTACACTGAAGCTTTCTTT. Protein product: CASSIGGVEYTEAFF.

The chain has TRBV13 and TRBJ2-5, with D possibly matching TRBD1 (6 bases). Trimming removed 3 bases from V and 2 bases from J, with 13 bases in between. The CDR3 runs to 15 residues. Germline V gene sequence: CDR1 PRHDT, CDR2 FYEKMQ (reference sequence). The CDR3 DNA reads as TGTGCCAGCAGCTTCGGGAAGGGGGAACAAGAGACCCAGTACTTC. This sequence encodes CASSFGKGEQETQYF.

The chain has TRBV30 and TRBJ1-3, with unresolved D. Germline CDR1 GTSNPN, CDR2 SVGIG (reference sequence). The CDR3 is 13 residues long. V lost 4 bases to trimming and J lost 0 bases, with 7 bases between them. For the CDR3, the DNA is TGTGCCTGGAAGTTCGCCTCTGGAAACACCATATATTTT. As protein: CAWKFASGNTIYF.

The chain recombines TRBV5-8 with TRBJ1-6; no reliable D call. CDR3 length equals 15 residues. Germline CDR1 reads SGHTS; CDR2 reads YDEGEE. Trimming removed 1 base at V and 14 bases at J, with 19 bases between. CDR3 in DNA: TGTGCCAGCAGCTTGAAAGGTGGTTTCCTCCGAGCCCTCCACTTT. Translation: CASSLKGGFLRALHF.

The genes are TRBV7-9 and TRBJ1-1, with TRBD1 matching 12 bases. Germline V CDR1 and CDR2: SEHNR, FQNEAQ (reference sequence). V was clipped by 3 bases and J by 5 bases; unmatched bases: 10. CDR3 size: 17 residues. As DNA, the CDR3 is TGTGCCAGCAGCTTGACCGGGACAGGGGGCGTAGGGACTGAAGCTTTCTTT. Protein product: CASSLTGTGGVGTEAFF.

CDR3 residues: CATSRVRENSPLHF. In nucleotides, the CDR3 is TGTGCCACCAGCAGAGTGAGGGAAAATTCACCCCTCCACTTT. The chain recombines TRBV15 with TRBJ1-6; D is uncertain. V dropped 1 base and J dropped 7 bases, with 8 bases sitting between them. Germline V CDR1 and CDR2: LNHNV, YYDKDF (reference sequence). The CDR3 contains 14 residues.

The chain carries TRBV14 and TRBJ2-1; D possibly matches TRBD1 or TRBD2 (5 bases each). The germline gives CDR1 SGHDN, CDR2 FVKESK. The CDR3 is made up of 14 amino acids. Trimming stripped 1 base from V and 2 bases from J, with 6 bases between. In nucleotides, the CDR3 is TGTGCCAGCAGCCAAGGGGGGACCTACAATGAGCAGTTCTTC. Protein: CASSQGGTYNEQFF.

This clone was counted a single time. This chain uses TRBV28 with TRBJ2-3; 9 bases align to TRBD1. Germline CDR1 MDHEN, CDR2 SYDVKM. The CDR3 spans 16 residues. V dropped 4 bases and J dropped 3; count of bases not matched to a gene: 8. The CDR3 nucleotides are TGTGCCAGCAGTTCGGTGGGGGACAGGGTAACAGATACGCAGTATTTT. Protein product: CASSSVGDRVTDTQYF.

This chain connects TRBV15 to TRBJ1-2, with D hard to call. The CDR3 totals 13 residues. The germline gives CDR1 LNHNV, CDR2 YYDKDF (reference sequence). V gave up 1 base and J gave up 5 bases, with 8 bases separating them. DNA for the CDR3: TGTGCCACCAGCAGAGGGTCAATATATGGCTACACCTTC. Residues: CATSRGSIYGYTF.

CDR3 residues: CASSLYSDRANYGYTF. As DNA, the CDR3 is TGCGCCAGCAGCTTGTATTCCGACAGGGCCAACTATGGCTACACCTTC. The chain has TRBV5-1 and TRBJ1-2; 7 bases line up with TRBD1. Germline values: CDR1 SGHRS, CDR2 YFSETQ. V shed 1 base and J 2 bases; nucleotides not matched to a gene: 8. This CDR3 is built from 16 residues.

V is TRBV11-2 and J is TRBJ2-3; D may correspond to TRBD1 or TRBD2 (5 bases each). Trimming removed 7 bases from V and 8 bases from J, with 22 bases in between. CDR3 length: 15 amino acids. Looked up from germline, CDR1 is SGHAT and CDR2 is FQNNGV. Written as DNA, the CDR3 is TGTGCCAGCAACTCACCCCAAGGGACCTATAGTACGCAGTATTTT. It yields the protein CASNSPQGTYSTQYF.

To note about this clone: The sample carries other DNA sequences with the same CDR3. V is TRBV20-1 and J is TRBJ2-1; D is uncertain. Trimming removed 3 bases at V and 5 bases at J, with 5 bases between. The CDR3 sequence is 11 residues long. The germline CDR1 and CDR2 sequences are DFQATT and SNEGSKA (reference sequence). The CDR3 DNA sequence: TGCAGTGCTAGGACCGACAATGAGCAGTTCTTC. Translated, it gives CSARTDNEQFF.